These T cell receptor beta chains were read from a single sample in a study of technical replicates of blood from several donors. The protocol was immunoSEQ multiplex PCR, while the TCRdb copy is restricted to in-frame clones and leaves out a portion. The data show about 68,000 clones, less than 98% seen once. Source material: T cells isolated from PBMCs. The receptors derive from a human donor in good health. Both conserved end residues are part of each CDR3. The D gene is left open where the match is weak.

d_call j_call v_call cdr3_nt cdr3_aa
- TRBJ2-1 TRBV9 TGTGCCAGCAGCGTTTTCCCGGGAGATTATGAGCAGTTCTTC CASSVFPGDYEQFF
- TRBJ1-2 TRBV4-1 TGCGCCAGCAGCCAAGTGCCAGGGGAAGGCTACACCTTC CASSQVPGEGYTF
- TRBJ1-4 TRBV9 TGTGCCAGCAGCGAGGGAGGCGGGTTGAATGAAAAACTGTTTTTT CASSEGGGLNEKLFF
TRBD1 TRBJ2-5 TRBV6-1 TGTGCCAGCAGTGCCGACAGGGTCACGGAGACCCAGTACTTC CASSADRVTETQYF
- TRBJ1-3 TRBV28 TGTGCCAGCGACCCTGGAGCGGTTGGAAACACCATATATTTT CASDPGAVGNTIYF
- TRBJ2-3 TRBV28 TGTGCCAGCATCCTCAGGGACACCTACACAGATACGCAGTATTTT CASILRDTYTDTQYF
- TRBJ2-2 TRBV30 TGTGCCTGGGGGCTGTTTGACACCGGGGAGCTGTTTTTT CAWGLFDTGELFF
TRBD2 TRBJ2-4 TRBV29-1 TGCAGCGTTATTACGGGACTAGCGGACAAAAACATTCAGTACTTC CSVITGLADKNIQYF
TRBD2 TRBJ2-1 TRBV25-1 TGTGCCAGCAGTGGGCTAGCGGGAGGCTATGAGCAGTTCTTC CASSGLAGGYEQFF
TRBD1 TRBJ2-6 TRBV19 TGTGCCAGTAGTCCGATTCAACAGGGGGCTGGGGCCAACGTCCTGACTTTC CASSPIQQGAGANVLTF
- TRBJ1-1 TRBV27 TGTGCCAGCAGACCATTAGACAGAAACACTGAAGCTTTCTTT CASRPLDRNTEAFF
- TRBJ1-3 TRBV7-8 TGTGCCAGCAGCTTAGTGCAGAACACCATATATTTT CASSLVQNTIYF
- TRBJ2-7 TRBV27 TGTGCCAGCAGTCCTGACACCCGGGGAAATTCCGAGCAGTACTTC CASSPDTRGNSEQYF
- TRBJ2-1 TRBV6-6 TGTGCCAGCATGGCGGGAAACTACAATGAGCAGTTCTTC CASMAGNYNEQFF
TRBD1 TRBJ2-2 TRBV5-6 TGTGCCAGCAGCGCCGGGACAGGGCACACCGGGGAGCTGTTTTTT CASSAGTGHTGELFF
- TRBJ2-7 TRBV29-1 TGCAGCGTTGAAGATGGCCGAAGATACGAGCAGTACTTC CSVEDGRRYEQYF
- TRBJ2-1 TRBV15 TGTGCCACCAGCAACCCTCCGGGACTGGCGTTCTTC CATSNPPGLAFF
TRBD2 TRBJ2-5 TRBV9 TGTGCCAGCAGCGTAGAAGGCGGGAGAGGTGAGACCCAGTACTTC CASSVEGGRGETQYF
TRBD2 TRBJ2-1 TRBV5-1 TGCGCCAGCAGCCGGGGACTAGCGGGATACAATAAGCAGTTCTTC CASSRGLAGYNKQFF
- TRBJ2-7 TRBV28 TGTGCCACAACAAGGGGTTCCTACGAGCAGTACTTC CATTRGSYEQYF